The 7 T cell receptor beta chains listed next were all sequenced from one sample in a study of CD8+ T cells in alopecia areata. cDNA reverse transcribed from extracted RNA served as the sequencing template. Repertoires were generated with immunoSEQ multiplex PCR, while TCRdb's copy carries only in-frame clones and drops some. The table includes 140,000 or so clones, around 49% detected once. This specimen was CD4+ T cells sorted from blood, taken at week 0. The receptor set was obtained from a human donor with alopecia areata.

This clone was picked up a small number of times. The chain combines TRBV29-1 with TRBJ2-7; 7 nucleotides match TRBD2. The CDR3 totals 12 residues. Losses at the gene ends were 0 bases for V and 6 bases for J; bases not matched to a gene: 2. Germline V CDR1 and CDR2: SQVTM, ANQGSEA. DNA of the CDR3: TGCAGCGTTGAAGATGGGGGGGTCGAGCAGTACTTC. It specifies CSVEDGGVEQYF.

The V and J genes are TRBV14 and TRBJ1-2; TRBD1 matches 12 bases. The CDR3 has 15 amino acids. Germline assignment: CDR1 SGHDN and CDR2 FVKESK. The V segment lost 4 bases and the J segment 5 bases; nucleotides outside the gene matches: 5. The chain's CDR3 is CASSRDRGRGYGYTF. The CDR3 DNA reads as TGTGCCAGCAGCCGGGACAGGGGGCGCGGGTATGGCTACACCTTC.

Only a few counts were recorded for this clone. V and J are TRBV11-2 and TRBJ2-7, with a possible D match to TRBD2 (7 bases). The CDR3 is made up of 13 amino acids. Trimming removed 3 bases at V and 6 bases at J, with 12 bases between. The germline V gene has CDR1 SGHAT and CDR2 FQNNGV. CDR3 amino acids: CASSLRGGTEQYF. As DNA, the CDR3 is TGTGCCAGCAGCTTGAGGGGGGGGACCGAGCAGTACTTC.

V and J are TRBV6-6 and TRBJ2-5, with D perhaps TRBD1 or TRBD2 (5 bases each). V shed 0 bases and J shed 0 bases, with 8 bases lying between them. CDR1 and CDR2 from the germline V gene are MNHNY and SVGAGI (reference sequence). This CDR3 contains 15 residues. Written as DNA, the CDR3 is TGTGCCAGCAGTTACTCGAGGGACGACCAAGAGACCCAGTACTTC. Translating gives CASSYSRDDQETQYF.

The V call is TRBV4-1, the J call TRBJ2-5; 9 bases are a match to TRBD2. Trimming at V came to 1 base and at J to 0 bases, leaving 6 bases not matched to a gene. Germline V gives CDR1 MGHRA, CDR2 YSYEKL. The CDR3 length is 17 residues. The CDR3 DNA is TGCGCCAGCAGCCAAGGGGGCAGCGGGGGGTACCAAGAGACCCAGTACTTC. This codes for CASSQGGSGGYQETQYF.

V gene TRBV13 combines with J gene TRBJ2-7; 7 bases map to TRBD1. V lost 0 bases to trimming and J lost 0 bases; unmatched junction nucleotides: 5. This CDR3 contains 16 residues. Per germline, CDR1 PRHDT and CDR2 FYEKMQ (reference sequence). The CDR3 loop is CASSLGGQRLSYEQYF. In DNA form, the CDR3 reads TGTGCCAGCAGCTTAGGGGGACAGAGACTCTCCTACGAGCAGTACTTC.

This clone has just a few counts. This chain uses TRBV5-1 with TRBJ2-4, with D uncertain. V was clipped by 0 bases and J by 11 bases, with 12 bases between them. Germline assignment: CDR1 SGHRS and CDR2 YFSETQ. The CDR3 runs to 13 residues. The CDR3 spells CASSLGTQKVQYF. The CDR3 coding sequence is TGCGCCAGCAGCTTGGGTACCCAGAAGGTTCAGTACTTC.